The 2 T cell receptor beta chains presented below share a single source sample, sequenced in a study of glioma-infiltrating T cells (dated by TCRdb to about 2016). The listed sequencing device is Illumina MiSeq. TCR alpha and beta CDR3 regions were amplified with the iRepertoire nested amplicon-rescue multiplex PCR (arm-PCR) platform from RNA. The raw public data were reprocessed by TCRdb itself: fastp quality trimming at Q25, MiXCR clonotype calling, in-frame beta chains only. Rows are combined by CDR3 protein, so each entry shows the most common genes and DNA. Counted in this sample were around 130,000 distinct CDR3 sequences; approximately 26% of them appeared once. About a quarter of the sample is in the top ten clones. Sequences were obtained from glioma tissue, nonneoplastic brain tissue, or PBMCs (not recorded which). Every receptor here comes from a human donor with low-grade glioma or glioblastoma, undergoing nonglioma brain surgery, or in good health (not recorded which).

A remark on this clonotype: This may stem from a read error, because a much larger clone lies one nucleotide away. This CDR3 is CASSHGGKGARPQHF. CDR3 coding DNA: TGTGCCAGCAGCCACGGTGGGAAAGGGGCACGGCCCCAGCATTTT. This chain connects TRBV27 to TRBJ1-5, with a possible D match to TRBD1 (5 bases). From germline, CDR1 is MNHEY and CDR2 SMNVEV (reference sequence). The CDR3 runs to 15 residues. Trimming removed 6 bases from V and 9 bases from J, with 21 bases in between.

Many counts were recorded for this clonotype. The chain couples TRBV20-1 to TRBJ2-7; possibly TRBD2 for D (6 bases). This CDR3 contains 14 residues. Germline V CDR1 and CDR2: DFQATT, SNEGSKA (reference sequence). Trimming took off 0 bases at V and 4 bases at J, with 13 bases between the two ends. The chain's CDR3 is CSARDGAGGYEQYV. The CDR3 DNA sequence: TGCAGTGCTAGAGATGGAGCGGGCGGGTACGAGCAGTACGTC.